These 20 T cell receptor beta chains came from one sample sequenced in a study of T cell responses to AZD1222 COVID-19 vaccine (dated by TCRdb to the early 2020s). The time point label of this sample denotes: sample from adult after SARS-CoV-2 infection, after symptom onset. Library method: the immunoSEQ multiplex PCR assay. TCRdb's version of the immuneACCESS table is confined to in-frame rearrangements and falls short of the full clone set. An unresolved V gene accounts for under half of the shortfall where checked; the remainder is of unknown origin. A total of roughly 140,000 clones appear in this sample, approximately 93% of them only once. The biggest ten clones account for more than 10% of the sample. Specimen: peripheral blood, collected after recovery from COVID-19. These receptors came from an adult who had recovered from COVID-19.

This clone was found once. The chain employs TRBV14 and TRBJ1-4, with 9 positions matching TRBD1. Germline trimming cut 0 bases from V and 5 bases from J; bases unmatched to any gene: 1. This CDR3 has 15 residues. CDR1 is SGHDN and CDR2 is FVKESK in the germline V gene. The CDR3 nucleotides are TGTGCCAGCAGCCAAGAAGGACAGGGGAATGAAAAACTGTTTTTT. Residues: CASSQEGQGNEKLFF.

The chain employs TRBV7-8 and TRBJ2-7; TRBD2 matches 10 bases. There are 16 residues in the CDR3. Trimming took 4 bases from V and 3 from J; bases not matched to a gene: 9. Per the germline V gene, CDR1 is SGHVS and CDR2 is FQNEAQ. The CDR3 DNA reads TGTGCCAGCAGCTCCACCCAACGGACTAGCGGCTACGAGCAGTACTTC. This encodes CASSSTQRTSGYEQYF.

This rearrangement joins TRBV27 to TRBJ1-2, with a weak D call TRBD1 (5 bases). The V end lost 1 base, the J end lost 3 bases, and 12 bases lay between the germline ends. The CDR3 is 15 residues long. CDR1 MNHEY and CDR2 SMNVEV come from the germline V gene (reference sequence). Written as DNA, the CDR3 is TGTGCCAGCAGTTTATGGGGTAGGGACGACTATGGCTACACCTTC. Its translation is CASSLWGRDDYGYTF.

This clone appeared once. The chain links TRBV5-1 to TRBJ2-7, with 14 bases that match TRBD2. Looked up from germline, CDR1 is SGHRS and CDR2 is YFSETQ. The CDR3 totals 16 residues. V lost 0 bases, J lost 2 bases, and 1 base stayed unmatched. This CDR3 is CASSLGGLAGAYEQYF. CDR3 DNA sequence: TGCGCCAGCAGCTTGGGGGGACTAGCGGGAGCCTACGAGCAGTACTTC. Filled out from reference TRBV5-1 and TRBJ2-7, the complete variable domain reads KAGVTQTPRYLIKTRGQQVTLSCSPISGHRSVSWYQQTPGQGLQFLFEYFSETQRNKGNFPGRFSGRQFSNSRSEMNVSTLELGDSALYLCASSLGGLAGAYEQYFGPGTRLTVT.

This chain uses TRBV2 with TRBJ1-3, with a possible D match to TRBD1 (6 bases). The CDR3 runs to 15 residues. The V end lost 6 bases, the J end lost 8 bases, and 20 bases lay between the germline ends. Per the germline V gene, CDR1 is SNHLY and CDR2 is FYNNEI. The CDR3 sequence: CASRGRGAVGDTIYF. CDR3 nucleotides: TGTGCCAGCAGGGGCAGGGGCGCCGTGGGAGACACCATATATTTT. Full variable domain (missing parts from reference TRBV2 and TRBJ1-3): EPEVTQTPSHQVTQMGQEVILRCVPISNHLYFYWYRQILGQKVEFLVSFYNNEISEKSEIFDDQFSVERPDGSNFTLKIRSTKLEDSAMYFCASRGRGAVGDTIYFGEGSWLTVV.

The chain carries TRBV27 and TRBJ2-7; D might be TRBD2 (5 bases). The CDR3 is made up of 13 amino acids. The V end was cut by 5 bases, the J end by 0 bases, with 8 bases between. CDR1 is MNHEY, CDR2 SMNVEV, per germline (reference sequence). CDR3 in amino acids: CASSRTFSYEQYF. The CDR3 region has the DNA TGTGCCAGCAGTCGGACTTTCTCCTACGAGCAGTACTTC.

This clone was recorded only once. The chain joins TRBV28 to TRBJ2-7, with D maybe TRBD1 (5 bases). CDR1 is MDHEN, CDR2 SYDVKM, per germline. V lost 4 bases and J lost 1, with 17 bases in between. The CDR3 length is 16 residues. This CDR3 is CASSYRKGPLSYEQYF. CDR3 in DNA: TGTGCCAGCAGTTACCGAAAGGGGCCCCTGTCCTACGAGCAGTACTTC. Using reference TRBV28 and TRBJ2-7 for the parts outside the CDR3, the full variable domain is DVKVTQSSRYLVKRTGEKVFLECVQDMDHENMFWYRQDPGLGLRLIYFSYDVKMKEKGDIPEGYSVSREKKERFSLILESASTNQTSMYLCASSYRKGPLSYEQYFGPGTRLTVT.

This clone was recorded only once. The chain has TRBV7-9 and TRBJ2-7; no firm D call. Germline V gene sequence: CDR1 SEHNR, CDR2 FQNEAQ (reference sequence). Trimming took 5 bases from V and 1 from J, leaving 9 bases between them. CDR3 length: 13 amino acids. The CDR3 coding sequence is TGTGCCAGCAGCCCCCGGGTTTCCTACGAGCAGTACTTC. Translation: CASSPRVSYEQYF.

CDR3 in DNA: TGTGCCAGCAGCTTCCGGACAGGATCCACTGAAGCTTTCTTT. It is translated as CASSFRTGSTEAFF. V gene TRBV7-2 combines with J gene TRBJ1-1, with 7 nucleotides matching TRBD1. Unmatched junction bases numbered 5, after V lost 3 bases and J lost 4 bases. This CDR3 is built from 14 residues. Germline CDR1 reads SGHTA; CDR2 reads FQGNSA.

The V and J genes are TRBV12-3 or TRBV12-4 and TRBJ2-7; TRBD1 is a possible D gene (5 bases). The CDR3 spans 12 residues. Trimming pared 5 bases from V and 3 bases from J, leaving 8 bases between. The CDR3 loop is CASSRTSYEQYF. CDR3 sequence (DNA): TGTGCCAGCAGTCGGACAAGCTACGAGCAGTACTTC.

This clone has a single count. This rearrangement joins TRBV5-3 to TRBJ1-1; D might be TRBD1 (5 bases). TRBV5-3 is an ORF; its function is uncertain. Trimming shortened V by 0 bases and J by 2 bases, and 23 bases separated the two germline ends. The CDR3 is 19 amino acids. CDR3 bases: TGTGCCAGAAGCTTGGCCAACGGTGCAGAGGACAACGGCAACACTGAAGCTTTCTTT. Residues: CARSLANGAEDNGNTEAFF.

The chain uses TRBV6-5 and TRBJ2-2; tentatively, D is TRBD1 or TRBD2 (6 bases each). The CDR3 sequence is 16 residues long. Per germline, CDR1 MNHEY and CDR2 SVGAGI. V lost 2 bases to trimming and J lost 1 base, with 11 bases between them. CDR3 sequence: CASSYQGTENTGELFF. In nucleotides, the CDR3 is TGTGCCAGCAGTTACCAGGGGACTGAGAACACCGGGGAGCTGTTTTTT.

V and J are TRBV6-5 and TRBJ1-4, with a weak D call TRBD1 (5 bases). The CDR3 has 14 residues. V lost 6 bases and J 6 bases, leaving 14 bases between the germline ends. Germline lookup yields CDR1 MNHEY and CDR2 SVGAGI. The CDR3 is CASSQIGGDEKLFF. CDR3 nucleotides: TGTGCCAGCAGCCAAATCGGGGGGGATGAAAAACTGTTTTTT.

The DNA for the CDR3 is TGTGCCAGCAGCTCTACGGACAGGGCAGACGAGCAGTACTTC. Translation: CASSSTDRADEQYF. The chain employs TRBV27 and TRBJ2-7, with 8 nucleotides matching TRBD1. Germline lookup yields CDR1 MNHEY and CDR2 SMNVEV (reference sequence). The CDR3 has 14 residues. V was clipped by 6 bases and J by 5 bases; unmatched bases: 9.

The chain joins TRBV27 to TRBJ2-3; 7 bases are shared with TRBD2. The CDR3 has 16 residues. The V gene's germline CDR1 is MNHEY and CDR2 SMNVEV (reference sequence). V was clipped by 5 bases and J by 6 bases; unmatched bases: 14. The CDR3: CASSPAVAGARDTQYF. CDR3 sequence (DNA): TGTGCCAGCAGTCCAGCGGTGGCGGGAGCAAGGGATACGCAGTATTTT.

V is TRBV5-1 and J is TRBJ2-5, with unresolved D. The CDR3 length is 14 residues. V shed 5 bases and J shed 3 bases, with 14 bases lying between them. In germline, CDR1 is SGHRS, CDR2 YFSETQ. The chain's CDR3 is CASSLRSGEETQYF. Written as DNA, the CDR3 is TGCGCCAGCAGTCTCCGTTCTGGGGAAGAGACCCAGTACTTC. The full variable domain, its missing parts supplied by reference TRBV5-1 and TRBJ2-5, is KAGVTQTPRYLIKTRGQQVTLSCSPISGHRSVSWYQQTPGQGLQFLFEYFSETQRNKGNFPGRFSGRQFSNSRSEMNVSTLELGDSALYLCASSLRSGEETQYFGPGTRLLVL.

This rearrangement joins TRBV2 to TRBJ2-7; 10 bases are a match to TRBD2. The CDR3 has 13 residues. The germline V gene has CDR1 SNHLY and CDR2 FYNNEI. V shed 8 bases and J 3 bases; nucleotides not matched to a gene: 4. In nucleotides, the CDR3 is TGTGCCAGCTTAGCGGGGGGAAACTACGAGCAGTACTTC. Residues: CASLAGGNYEQYF.

In its sample, this clone was seen once. The chain uses TRBV28 and TRBJ2-5; 10 nucleotides align to TRBD2. Germline CDR1 is MDHEN and CDR2 is SYDVKM. With V trimmed by 7 bases and J by 5 bases, 7 bases remained unmatched. The CDR3 contains 14 residues. For the CDR3, the DNA is TGTGCCAGCACCCTAGCGGGAGTTAGGGAGACCCAGTACTTC. Protein: CASTLAGVRETQYF.

The rearrangement links TRBV12-3 or TRBV12-4 to TRBJ1-2, with a possible D match to TRBD1 (5 bases). The ends were cut back, 3 bases at V and 4 bases at J, with 9 bases in the middle. The CDR3 covers 13 residues. For the CDR3, the DNA is TGTGCCAGCAGTTTGTCAGGGTTCTATGGCTACACCTTC. Translated: CASSLSGFYGYTF.

This clone was detected once. V and J are TRBV5-1 and TRBJ1-3; D call uncertain. V lost 0 bases, J lost 2 bases, and 15 bases lay in between. The germline V gene has CDR1 SGHRS and CDR2 YFSETQ. This CDR3 region has 17 residues. The CDR3 DNA is TGCGCCAGCAGCTTGGCCAAGGCTGGATCTCCTGGAAACACCATATATTTT. Translation gives CASSLAKAGSPGNTIYF. The full variable domain, with the rest looked up from reference TRBV5-1 and TRBJ1-3, is KAGVTQTPRYLIKTRGQQVTLSCSPISGHRSVSWYQQTPGQGLQFLFEYFSETQRNKGNFPGRFSGRQFSNSRSEMNVSTLELGDSALYLCASSLAKAGSPGNTIYFGEGSWLTVV.